Listed below are T cell receptor beta chains from one sample, sequenced in a study of cytomegalovirus exposure and HLA in healthy donors. Sequencing was performed with immunoSEQ multiplex PCR; in TCRdb, only in-frame clones are kept and a portion is missing. The repertoire holds 120,000 or so clones, with about 80% as singletons. The sample taken for sequencing was PBMCs. The receptors derive from a woman in her late teens or twenties in good health and CMV-seronegative. CDR3s include the opening cysteine and the closing phenylalanine or tryptophan. D genes are given only for firm matches. Clone size is given for some rows only: seen once, a few or many times, or a class if the clone is expanded.

TRBD2,TRBV9,NA,TRBJ2-3,CASSGTRSRTDTQYF,TGTGCCAGCAGCGGGACTAGGTCTAGGACAGATACGCAGTATTTT
NA,TRBV14,NA,TRBJ2-7,CASSQGTLGEQYF,TGTGCCAGCAGCCAGGGGACATTGGGAGAGCAGTACTTC
NA,TRBV5-1,NA,TRBJ2-2,CASSFRDWSGELFF,TGCGCCAGCAGCTTCAGGGATTGGTCTGGGGAGCTGTTTTTT
NA,TRBV9,NA,TRBJ2-3,CASSVVSRADFRADTQYF,TGTGCCAGCAGCGTAGTTAGTAGGGCAGACTTCAGGGCAGATACGCAGTATTTT
NA,TRBV18,NA,TRBJ2-7,CASSQGQSYEQYF,TGTGCCAGCTCACAAGGACAGTCCTACGAGCAGTACTTC
NA,TRBV7-3,NA,TRBJ1-1,CASSFTSGGMNTEAFF,TGTGCCAGCAGCTTTACGTCGGGGGGCATGAACACTGAAGCTTTCTTT
NA,TRBV6-5,NA,TRBJ2-5,CASSYSLWGETQYF,TGTGCCAGCAGTTACTCTTTATGGGGCGAGACCCAGTACTTC
TRBD1,TRBV6-6,NA,TRBJ2-2,CASGQGNTGELFF,TGTGCCAGCGGACAGGGGAACACCGGGGAGCTGTTTTTT
NA,TRBV18,NA,TRBJ2-2,CASSLGRPNTGELFF,TGTGCCAGCTCACTTGGGAGGCCGAACACCGGGGAGCTGTTTTTT
NA,TRBV7-9,NA,TRBJ1-4,CASQRGVREKLFF,TGTGCCAGCCAAAGGGGCGTAAGGGAAAAACTGTTTTTT
TRBD1,TRBV30,NA,TRBJ1-2,CAWYRGGTGLKDGYTF,TGTGCCTGGTATCGTGGTGGGACAGGGTTGAAGGATGGCTACACCTTC
NA,TRBV7-2,NA,TRBJ1-1,CASRAEGGAEAFF,TGTGCCAGCAGGGCGGAGGGTGGGGCTGAAGCTTTCTTT
NA,TRBV5-4,few,TRBJ2-2,CASSSGLLYTGELFF,TGTGCCAGCAGCTCGGGACTTCTCTACACCGGGGAGCTGTTTTTT
NA,TRBV9,NA,TRBJ1-2,CASSVDRNYGYTF,TGTGCCAGCAGCGTAGATCGTAACTATGGCTACACCTTC
NA,TRBV19,NA,TRBJ2-1,CASSSARASSYNEQFF,TGTGCCAGTAGTTCCGCGAGAGCTTCCTCCTACAATGAGCAGTTCTTC
NA,TRBV19,NA,TRBJ2-1,CASSIDADNEQFF,TGTGCCAGTAGTATAGACGCAGACAATGAGCAGTTCTTC
NA,TRBV5-6,NA,TRBJ2-2,CASNLAGSGTGELFF,TGTGCCAGCAATTTGGCGGGATCGGGCACCGGGGAGCTGTTTTTT
NA,TRBV11-2,once,TRBJ1-5,CASSLEPGTHNQPQHF,TGTGCCAGCAGCTTAGAGCCAGGGACACACAATCAGCCCCAGCATTTT
NA,TRBV7-6,NA,TRBJ1-2,CASSRGFRGGYTF,TGTGCCAGCAGCCGGGGGTTCAGAGGAGGCTACACCTTC
NA,TRBV6-5,NA,TRBJ2-3,CASSYAHTQYF,TGTGCCAGCAGTTATGCGCATACGCAGTATTTT
NA,TRBV6-6,NA,TRBJ2-1,CASSHPRVSYNEQFF,TGTGCCAGCAGCCACCCGAGGGTCTCCTACAATGAGCAGTTCTTC
NA,TRBV7-9,NA,TRBJ2-6,CASSFNSGANVLTF,TGTGCCAGCAGCTTTAACTCTGGGGCCAACGTCCTGACTTTC
NA,TRBV9,NA,TRBJ1-5,CASSPGVYSNQPQHF,TGTGCCAGCAGCCCGGGGGTCTATAGCAATCAGCCCCAGCATTTT
NA,TRBV7-8,NA,TRBJ1-5,CASSLWGGNSNQPQHF,TGTGCCAGCAGCTTGTGGGGGGGGAATAGCAATCAGCCCCAGCATTTT
NA,TRBV7-9,once,TRBJ1-1,CASSLEGGIEAFF,TGTGCCAGCAGCTTAGAGGGGGGGATTGAAGCTTTCTTT
NA,TRBV18,NA,TRBJ2-4,CASSPKGAELAKNSQYF,TGTGCCAGCTCACCAAAGGGTGCAGAGCTAGCCAAAAACAGTCAGTACTTC
TRBD1,TRBV5-5,NA,TRBJ1-4,CASSFWDSHPLGEKLFF,TGTGCCAGCAGCTTTTGGGACAGCCACCCTTTAGGGGAAAAACTGTTTTTT
NA,TRBV19,few,TRBJ1-5,CASSRLNQPQHF,TGTGCCAGTAGTAGACTCAATCAGCCCCAGCATTTT
NA,TRBV9,NA,TRBJ2-1,CASSVGSSYNEQFF,TGTGCCAGCAGCGTAGGGAGCTCCTACAATGAGCAGTTCTTC
NA,TRBV19,NA,TRBJ1-1,CASSMRGGARANTEAFF,TGTGCCAGTAGTATGCGCGGGGGCGCCAGGGCAAACACTGAAGCTTTCTTT
TRBD2,TRBV5-6,NA,TRBJ2-1,CASSFLGGRKDEQFF,TGTGCCAGCAGCTTTTTGGGCGGGAGAAAGGATGAGCAGTTCTTC
NA,TRBV9,few,TRBJ2-3,CASSVEGTPLTQYF,TGTGCCAGCAGCGTGGAGGGCACGCCTCTTACGCAGTATTTT
NA,TRBV2,NA,TRBJ2-7,CASSHGQSYEQYF,TGTGCCAGCAGTCATGGACAGTCCTACGAGCAGTACTTC